This T cell receptor beta chain was documented in a study of OX40 agonist ivuxolimab in advanced cancers. Background on the study: With a range of roughly 20 to 80, age averaged approximately 64 years, and about 83% were male.

Here immunoSEQ multiplex PCR was the method, and the copy in TCRdb shows in-frame clones only, minus some. The sample lists 25,000 to 35,000 clones, about 89% occurring once. Germline CDR1 ENHRY, CDR2 SYGVKD. The CDR3 totals 15 residues. With 0 bases clipped from V and 7 bases from J, the junction kept 1 base outside the gene matches. J is TRBJ2-2 and V is TRBV10-3, with 11 bases that match TRBD2. The starting material was CD4+ or CD8+ T cells sorted from blood, obtained in a trial of the OX40 agonist ivuxolimab. This TCR derives from an adult with an advanced solid tumor such as melanoma, head and neck, liver or kidney cancer. The CDR3, as DNA: TGTGCCATCAGTGAGTCGGGGACTAGCGGCGGGGAGCTGTTTTTT. This gives the protein CAISESGTSGGELFF.